These 28 T cell receptor beta chains originate from one sample sequenced in a study of blood T cell repertoires in COVID-19 (TCRdb year 2020). Library preparation employed the immunoSEQ multiplex PCR assay. TCRdb re-hosts the immuneACCESS table, in-frame sequences only. Its copies lack some clones; in the studies checked, an unresolved V gene accounts for under half of them, and the cause for the rest is not known. For this sample there are some 170,000 clones; about 85% appear just once. Of the sample, 0.85% to 1.2% is held by the ten largest clones. The specimen was peripheral blood. All receptors come from a man in his forties with acute or convalescent COVID-19.

This sequence joins TRBV19 and TRBJ2-3, with 8 bases identical to TRBD1. The CDR3 contains 15 residues. Trimming removed 5 bases from V and 1 base from J; junction bases left unmatched: 5. Germline values: CDR1 LNHDA, CDR2 SQIVND (reference sequence). This chain's CDR3 is CASSRDRGGTDTQYF. DNA of the CDR3: TGTGCCAGTAGTCGAGACAGGGGCGGCACAGATACGCAGTATTTT.

This clone turned up a few times. The CDR3 coding sequence is TGCAGCGTCAATCACGGGACTAGCGGGACCATTCAGTACTTC. It specifies CSVNHGTSGTIQYF. The chain couples TRBV29-1 to TRBJ2-5; 13 bases match TRBD2. The DNA end is more similar to TRBJ2-4, so the J call may be wrong. Germline CDR1 and CDR2: SQVTM and ANQGSEA. The CDR3 consists of 14 residues.

The rearrangement uses TRBV6-5 and TRBJ1-5; D might be TRBD1 (5 bases). The CDR3 covers 14 residues. Trimming took off 6 bases at V and 3 bases at J, with 12 bases between the two ends. Germline CDR1 MNHEY, CDR2 SVGAGI. The chain's CDR3 is CASRTGHYNQPQHF. Here the CDR3 DNA reads TGTGCCAGCAGAACCGGACATTACAATCAGCCCCAGCATTTT.

J is TRBJ2-7 and V is TRBV5-1, with D possibly matching TRBD1 (5 bases). This CDR3 has 12 amino acids. V dropped 0 bases and J dropped 6 bases, with 7 bases sitting between them. From germline, CDR1 is SGHRS and CDR2 YFSETQ. In nucleotides, the CDR3 is TGCGCCAGCAGCTTGGTTGGGGCCGAGCAGTACTTC. It encodes CASSLVGAEQYF.

The V and J genes are TRBV27 and TRBJ1-2; 7 bases line up with TRBD1. CDR3 size: 13 residues. Germline values: CDR1 MNHEY, CDR2 SMNVEV (reference sequence). Trimming removed 6 bases from V and 3 bases from J; junction bases left unmatched: 4. The CDR3 loop is CASSATGDYGYTF. In DNA form, the CDR3 reads TGTGCCAGCAGCGCCACAGGGGACTATGGCTACACCTTC.

This clone was observed once. CDR3 protein: CASSSGASNYGYTF. The CDR3 nucleotides read TGTGCCAGCAGTTCAGGGGCCTCTAACTATGGCTACACCTTC. The genes are TRBV6-5 and TRBJ1-2, with D tentatively TRBD1 (6 bases). Deletions cut 4 bases from V and 0 bases from J, with 9 bases between. The CDR3 totals 14 residues. CDR1 and CDR2 (germline): MNHEY, SVGAGI.

This chain joins TRBV6-5 and TRBJ2-7; D is perhaps TRBD1 (6 bases). Germline V gene data show CDR1 as MNHEY and CDR2 as SVGAGI. Trimming took off 6 bases at V and 2 bases at J, with 11 bases between the two ends. The CDR3 consists of 13 residues. The CDR3 bases are TGTGCCAGCAGCACAGGGTTCCCCTACGAGCAGTACTTC. It is translated as CASSTGFPYEQYF.

Note on this clone: In the same sample, other DNA sequences code for this CDR3. The rearrangement uses TRBV5-1 and TRBJ1-1; tentative D call: TRBD1 (5 bases). The V gene's germline CDR1 is SGHRS and CDR2 YFSETQ. Trimming removed 2 bases from V and 2 bases from J, with 7 bases in between. The CDR3 is 13 residues long. This CDR3 reads CASSFQGNTEAFF. CDR3 nucleotide sequence: TGCGCCAGCAGCTTTCAGGGAAACACTGAAGCTTTCTTT.

The chain carries TRBV28 and TRBJ1-5; 8 bases fit TRBD1. The V gene's germline CDR1 is MDHEN and CDR2 SYDVKM. The CDR3 is 15 residues long. J lost 6 bases, V lost 5 bases, and 9 bases had no gene match. In DNA, the CDR3 is TGTGCCAGCAGTAGCCTAACAGGGGGAACTCAGCCCCAGCATTTT. This encodes CASSSLTGGTQPQHF.

This sequence joins TRBV7-9 and TRBJ2-2; 9 nucleotides agree with TRBD2. Germline CDR1 SEHNR, CDR2 FQNEAQ (reference sequence). Trimming cost V 6 bases and J 1 base; bases outside gene matches: 3. The CDR3 is made up of 15 amino acids. The CDR3 region is CASSHSGGNTGELFF. The CDR3, as DNA: TGTGCCAGCAGTCATAGCGGGGGGAACACCGGGGAGCTGTTTTTT.

The gene calls are TRBV11-2 and TRBJ1-6, with a possible D match to TRBD1 (5 bases). This CDR3 region has 15 residues. The germline CDR1 and CDR2 sequences are SGHAT and FQNNGV. V was pared by 3 bases and J by 10 bases, with 16 bases between. In DNA, the CDR3 is TGTGCCAGCAGCTTTATCGACAGTGCTCGGTCACCCCTCCACTTT. Residues: CASSFIDSARSPLHF.

The gene calls are TRBV30 and TRBJ2-2; tentatively, D is TRBD1 (6 bases). This CDR3 has 13 amino acids. V lost 3 bases, J lost 7 bases, and 12 bases lay in between. The germline gives CDR1 GTSNPN, CDR2 SVGIG (reference sequence). CDR3 nucleotide sequence: TGTGCCTGGAGACAAACAGGGAACGGGGAGCTGTTTTTT. Translated, it gives CAWRQTGNGELFF.

The J gene is TRBJ1-2, the V gene TRBV28; 8 nucleotides agree with TRBD1. Trimming cost V 5 bases and J 8 bases; bases outside gene matches: 4. This CDR3 is built from 12 residues. Per germline, CDR1 MDHEN and CDR2 SYDVKM. The CDR3 region is CASSHRGGGYTF. In DNA form, the CDR3 reads TGTGCCAGCAGTCACAGGGGGGGCGGCTACACCTTC.

This chain links TRBV5-1 with TRBJ2-3; D is possibly TRBD1 (5 bases). The CDR3 loop spans 16 amino acids. Deletions cut 5 bases from V and 0 bases from J, with 16 bases between. CDR1 is SGHRS and CDR2 is YFSETQ in the germline V gene. Here the CDR3 reads CASRVPRASSTDTQYF. As DNA, the CDR3 is TGCGCCAGCAGGGTCCCCAGGGCCTCTAGCACAGATACGCAGTATTTT.

This chain connects TRBV9 to TRBJ1-2; D unresolved. The CDR3 is made up of 13 amino acids. The germline V gene has CDR1 SGDLS and CDR2 YYNGEE. Trimming removed 3 bases at V and 1 base at J, with 7 bases between. The CDR3 DNA sequence: TGTGCCAGCAGCGAAAGACTTAACTATGGCTACACCTTC. This translates into CASSERLNYGYTF.

The J gene is TRBJ1-3, the V gene TRBV3-1 (or the pseudogene TRBV3-2); D unclear. The germline CDR1 and CDR2 sequences are LGHDT and YNNKEL (reference sequence). V lost 0 bases and J 0 bases, leaving 9 bases between the germline ends. CDR3 length: 16 amino acids. The CDR3 DNA is TGTGCCAGCAGCCAAGAGCCTCACAGCTCTGGAAACACCATATATTTT. This encodes CASSQEPHSSGNTIYF.

This clone was seen a few times. This chain uses TRBV4-2 with TRBJ2-3, with TRBD2 as a possible D gene (6 bases). The CDR3 runs 15 residues. Germline V gives CDR1 LGHNA, CDR2 YNFKEQ. Trimming pared 5 bases from V and 0 bases from J, leaving 12 bases between. CDR3 protein: CASSSRAGSTDTQYF. CDR3 coding DNA: TGTGCCAGCAGCTCCCGAGCGGGTAGCACAGATACGCAGTATTTT.

The V gene is TRBV6-5, the J gene TRBJ1-5; D is undetermined. The germline V and J ends were trimmed by 7 bases and 1 base, with 8 bases remaining between them. The CDR3 has 13 residues. The V gene's germline CDR1 is MNHEY and CDR2 SVGAGI. The CDR3 DNA follows: TGTGCCAGCATAGGCAGGAGCAATCAGCCCCAGCATTTT. Residues: CASIGRSNQPQHF.

The chain carries TRBV29-1 and TRBJ1-2, with no clear D. Looked up from germline, CDR1 is SQVTM and CDR2 is ANQGSEA. There are 11 residues in the CDR3. V was pared by 4 bases and J by 4 bases, with 7 bases between. The CDR3 spells CSVGGSYGYTF. In nucleotides, the CDR3 is TGCAGCGTTGGAGGGAGCTATGGCTACACCTTC.

The J gene is TRBJ2-7, the V gene TRBV2; a possible D gene is TRBD1 (9 bases). V was cut by 7 bases and J by 8 bases, with 24 bases left in between. CDR1 and CDR2 from the germline V gene are SNHLY and FYNNEI. This CDR3 is 15 amino acids long. CDR3 bases: TGTGCCAGCACCTTGGAGGGCGGGGGGACAGGGAAGCAGTACTTC. This translates into CASTLEGGGTGKQYF.

This chain links TRBV2 with TRBJ1-2, with D possibly being TRBD1 (6 bases). V dropped 6 bases and J dropped 2 bases, with 13 bases sitting between them. The CDR3 runs to 14 residues. Germline lookup yields CDR1 SNHLY and CDR2 FYNNEI. In nucleotides, the CDR3 is TGTGCCAGCAGGTCAGGGGTTTGGAACTATGGCTACACCTTC. Translated, it gives CASRSGVWNYGYTF.

The chain uses TRBV10-2 and TRBJ2-7; TRBD1 matches at 9 bases. The CDR3 spans 12 residues. The V gene's germline CDR1 is WSHSY and CDR2 SAAADI. The ends lost 8 bases at V and 5 bases at J; junction bases unmatched: 4. CDR3 sequence: CASRGTGNEQYF. As DNA, the CDR3 is TGCGCCAGCCGAGGGACAGGGAACGAGCAGTACTTC.

The V call is TRBV19, the J call TRBJ2-5; 8 bases match TRBD2. CDR1 and CDR2 (germline): LNHDA, SQIVND (reference sequence). With 6 bases clipped from V and 7 bases from J, the junction kept 10 bases outside the gene matches. There are 14 residues in the CDR3. CDR3 in DNA: TGTGCCAGTAGCCTCCCGGGACTAGGCCGGACCCAGTACTTC. Its protein is CASSLPGLGRTQYF.

This clone is a singleton in its sample. V gene TRBV5-1 combines with J gene TRBJ1-1, with 7 bases lining up with TRBD1. The CDR3 covers 16 residues. V shed 4 bases, J shed 4 bases, and the junction held 13 bases outside the gene matches. Germline loops: CDR1 SGHRS, CDR2 YFSETQ. In nucleotides, the CDR3 is TGCGCCAGCAGCCCCAACCCGACAGGGAAAGGCACTGAAGCTTTCTTT. This gives the protein CASSPNPTGKGTEAFF.

The chain uses TRBV24-1 and TRBJ2-3; D ambiguous. CDR1 and CDR2 from the germline V gene are KGHDR and SFDVKD. The length of the CDR3 is 13 residues. Trimming left V 5 bases short and J 3 bases short, with 8 bases between. CDR3 nucleotides: TGTGCCACCAGTGGTGGTAGTACAGATACGCAGTATTTT. Amino acid sequence: CATSGGSTDTQYF.

The V and J genes are TRBV30 and TRBJ1-1; D perhaps matches TRBD1 (6 bases). CDR1 and CDR2 from the germline V gene are GTSNPN and SVGIG (reference sequence). The CDR3 totals 13 residues. Trimming removed 3 bases at V and 3 bases at J, with 11 bases between. The chain's CDR3 is CAWRTGFDTEAFF. CDR3 DNA sequence: TGTGCCTGGAGAACAGGGTTTGACACTGAAGCTTTCTTT. Looking up the rest from reference TRBV30 and TRBJ1-1 gives the full variable domain: SQTIHQWPATLVQPVGSPLSLECTVEGTSNPNLYWYRQAAGRGLQLLFYSVGIGQISSEVPQNLSASRPQDRQFILSSKKLLLSDSGFYLCAWRTGFDTEAFFGQGTRLTVV.

The rearrangement joins TRBV30 to TRBJ1-6; TRBD1 might be the D (5 bases). V lost 1 base and J lost 8, with 9 bases in between. Germline CDR1 GTSNPN, CDR2 SVGIG (reference sequence). The CDR3 loop spans 13 amino acids. The CDR3 here is CAWSAQGYSPLHF. The DNA of the CDR3 is TGTGCCTGGAGTGCGCAGGGTTATTCACCCCTCCACTTT.

The chain links TRBV4-3 to TRBJ2-3; 11 bases line up with TRBD2. Looked up from germline, CDR1 is LGHNA and CDR2 is YSLEER. The junction had 13 bases not matched to a gene; V was cut back by 0 bases and J by 2 bases. The CDR3 extends over 20 amino acids. CDR3 in DNA: TGCGCCAGCAGCCAAGATACCGGGACTAGCGGATCAAGAGTCACAGATACGCAGTATTTT. It translates to CASSQDTGTSGSRVTDTQYF.